Described below is a single T cell receptor (beta chain) sequence and its context. TCRdb ran MiXCR on the 5' RACE reads and lists one entry per CDR3 protein. The sample holds 100,000 to 120,000 distinct CDR3 sequences, 10% to 15% seen once. This CDR3 contains 13 residues. V lost 4 bases and J 8 bases, leaving 14 bases between the germline ends. Germline CDR1 is MGHRA and CDR2 is YSYEKL. These data originate in a study of early T cells in non-severe SARS-CoV-2 infection. The rearrangement joins TRBV4-1 to TRBJ1-1; perhaps TRBD1 as D (6 bases). The sample in question was whole blood, obtained at baseline. This sequence originates from an adult who was a healthcare worker with PCR-confirmed SARS-CoV-2 infection or an uninfected control (not recorded which). The CDR3 is CASSLLVRGEAFF. The CDR3 DNA reads as TGCGCCAGCAGCCTCCTAGTGAGGGGGGAAGCTTTCTTT.